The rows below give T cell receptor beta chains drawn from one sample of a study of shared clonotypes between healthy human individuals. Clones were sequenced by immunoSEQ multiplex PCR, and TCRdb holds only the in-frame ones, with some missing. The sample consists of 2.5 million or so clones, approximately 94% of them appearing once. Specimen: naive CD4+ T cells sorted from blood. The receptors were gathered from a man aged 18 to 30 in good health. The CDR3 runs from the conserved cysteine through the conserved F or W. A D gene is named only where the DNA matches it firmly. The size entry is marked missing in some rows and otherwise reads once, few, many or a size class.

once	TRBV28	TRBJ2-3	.	CASSLVGRLARTDTQYF	TGTGCCAGCAGTTTGGTAGGGCGGCTAGCGCGGACAGATACGCAGTATTTT
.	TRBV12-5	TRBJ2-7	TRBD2	CASGLVPRGGVVSYEQYF	TGTGCTAGTGGTTTGGTCCCTCGGGGAGGGGTTGTTTCCTACGAGCAGTACTTC
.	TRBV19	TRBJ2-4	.	CASSIGGRAKNIQYF	TGTGCCAGTAGTATCGGAGGCCGAGCCAAAAACATTCAGTACTTC
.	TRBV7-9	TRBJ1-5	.	CASARGADQPQHF	TGTGCCAGCGCGAGAGGGGCCGATCAGCCCCAGCATTTT
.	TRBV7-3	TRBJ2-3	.	CASSLKGSTDTQYF	TGTGCCAGCAGCTTAAAAGGGAGCACAGATACGCAGTATTTT
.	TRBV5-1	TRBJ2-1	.	CASSLVLADNEQFF	TGCGCCAGCAGCTTGGTGTTAGCCGACAATGAGCAGTTCTTC
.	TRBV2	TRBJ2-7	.	CASGGPTSYEQYF	TGTGCCAGCGGGGGTCCCACCTCCTACGAGCAGTACTTC
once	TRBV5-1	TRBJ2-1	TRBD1	CASSIDRGLPPNEQFF	TGCGCCAGCAGCATCGACAGGGGGCTACCCCCCAATGAGCAGTTCTTC
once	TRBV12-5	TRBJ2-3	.	CASGLGNRVAADTQYF	TGTGCTAGTGGTTTGGGAAACAGGGTCGCGGCAGATACGCAGTATTTT
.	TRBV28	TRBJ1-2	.	CASTSQRGGGYGYTF	TGTGCCAGCACAAGCCAGCGGGGGGGCGGCTATGGCTACACCTTC
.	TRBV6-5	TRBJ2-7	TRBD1	CASSYSGRGPAYEQYF	TGTGCCAGCAGTTACTCTGGCAGGGGGCCCGCCTACGAGCAGTACTTC
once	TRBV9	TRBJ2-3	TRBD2	CASSVEAGGTDTQYF	TGTGCCAGCAGCGTAGAAGCGGGGGGTACAGATACGCAGTATTTT
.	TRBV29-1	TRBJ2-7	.	CSVGTTNSYEQYF	TGCAGCGTTGGGACTACCAACTCCTACGAGCAGTACTTC
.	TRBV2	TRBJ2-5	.	CASSGWQQETQYF	TGTGCCAGCAGTGGGTGGCAGCAAGAGACCCAGTACTTC
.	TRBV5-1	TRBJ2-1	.	CASSLEGRGDEQFF	TGCGCCAGCAGCTTGGAAGGCAGGGGAGATGAGCAGTTCTTC
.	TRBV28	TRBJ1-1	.	CASIRGDTEAFF	TGTGCCAGCATCAGGGGTGACACTGAAGCTTTCTTT
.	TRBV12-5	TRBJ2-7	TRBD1	CASANPGTGYGEQYF	TGTGCTAGTGCCAACCCCGGGACAGGGTATGGCGAGCAGTACTTC
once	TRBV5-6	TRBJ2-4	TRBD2	CASSLRTSLTKNIQYF	TGTGCCAGCAGCCTGCGGACTAGCCTGACCAAAAACATTCAGTACTTC
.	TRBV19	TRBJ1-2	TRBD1	CASTSSEHRGRDGYTF	TGTGCCAGTACCTCTAGCGAACACAGGGGTAGGGATGGCTACACCTTC
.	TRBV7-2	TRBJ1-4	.	CASSLEGRGYNEKLFF	TGTGCCAGCAGCCTCGAGGGGAGGGGATATAATGAAAAACTGTTTTTT
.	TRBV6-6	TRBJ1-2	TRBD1	CASSYRTGGVVYGYTF	TGTGCCAGCAGTTACAGGACAGGGGGCGTCGTCTATGGCTACACCTTC
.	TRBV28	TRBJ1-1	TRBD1	CASRGGGTVMNTEAFF	TGTGCCAGCAGGGGCGGGGGGACAGTTATGAACACTGAAGCTTTCTTT
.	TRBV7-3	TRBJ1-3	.	CASSLTGAGNTIYF	TGTGCCAGCAGCTTAACGGGGGCTGGAAACACCATATATTTT
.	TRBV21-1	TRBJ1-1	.	CASSKEGDRSRSNWCDTEAFF	TGTGCCAGCAGCAAAGAGGGGGACAGGTCGAGGTCGAATTGGTGCGACACTGAAGCTTTCTTT
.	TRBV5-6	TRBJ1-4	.	CASSLGNGVTNEKLFF	TGTGCCAGCAGCTTAGGGAACGGGGTAACTAATGAAAAACTGTTTTTT
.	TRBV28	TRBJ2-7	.	CASMGAATYEQYF	TGTGCCAGCATGGGGGCAGCTACCTACGAGCAGTACTTC
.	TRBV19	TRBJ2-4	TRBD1	CASTEQGTNIQYF	TGTGCCTCGACCGAACAGGGGACGAACATTCAGTACTTC
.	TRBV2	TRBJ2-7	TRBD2	CASSELAGFYEQYF	TGTGCCAGCAGTGAGCTAGCGGGCTTCTACGAGCAGTACTTC
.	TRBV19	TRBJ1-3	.	CATSFGGSSGNTIYF	TGTGCCACCTCATTTGGGGGATCCTCTGGAAACACCATATATTTT
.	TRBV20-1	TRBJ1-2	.	CSPPMGGYTF	TGCAGTCCCCCCATGGGGGGCTACACCTTC
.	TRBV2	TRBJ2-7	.	CASSVTGYEQYF	TGTGCCAGCAGCGTGACAGGATACGAGCAGTACTTC
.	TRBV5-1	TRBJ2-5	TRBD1	CASSFALQGKETQYF	TGCGCCAGCAGCTTCGCCCTACAGGGGAAGGAGACCCAGTACTTC
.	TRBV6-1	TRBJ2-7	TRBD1	CATGQGFYEQYF	TGTGCCACCGGACAGGGGTTCTACGAGCAGTACTTC
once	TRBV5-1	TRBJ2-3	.	CASSTDWITTDTQYF	TGCGCCAGCAGCACGGACTGGATTACCACAGATACGCAGTATTTT
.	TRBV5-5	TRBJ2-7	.	CASSGLGGAYEQYF	TGTGCCAGCAGCGGACTGGGGGGAGCCTACGAGCAGTACTTC
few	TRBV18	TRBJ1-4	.	CASSPAGTSGEKLFF	TGTGCCAGCTCACCGGCCGGGACATCCGGTGAAAAACTGTTTTTT
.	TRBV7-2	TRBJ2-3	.	CASSQVGRLSTDTQYF	TGTGCCAGCAGCCAAGTCGGGCGCCTCTCCACAGATACGCAGTATTTT
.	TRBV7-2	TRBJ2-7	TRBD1	CASSLASGTGSYAQYF	TGTGCCAGCAGCTTAGCGAGTGGGACAGGGAGCTACGCGCAGTACTTC
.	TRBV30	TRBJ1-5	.	CAWSPRGYQPQHF	TGTGCCTGGAGTCCCCGGGGGTATCAGCCCCAGCATTTT
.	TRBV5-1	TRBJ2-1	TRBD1	CASSIGQGVYNEQFF	TGCGCCAGCAGCATTGGACAGGGGGTGTACAATGAGCAGTTCTTC
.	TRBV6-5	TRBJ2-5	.	CASSYLGLGETQYF	TGTGCCAGCAGTTACCTGGGACTGGGGGAGACCCAGTACTTC
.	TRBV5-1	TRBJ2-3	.	CASTTGQSADTQYF	TGCGCCAGCACCACCGGGCAGTCAGCAGATACGCAGTATTTT
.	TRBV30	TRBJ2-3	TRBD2	CAWSTGTSRPTDTQYF	TGTGCCTGGAGTACCGGGACTAGCAGACCCACAGATACGCAGTATTTT
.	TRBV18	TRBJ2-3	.	CATPSETRTDTQYF	TGTGCCACCCCCTCCGAGACACGCACAGATACGCAGTATTTT
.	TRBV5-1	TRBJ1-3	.	CASSLATGNTIYF	TGCGCCAGCAGCTTAGCAACTGGAAACACCATATATTTT